This entry is about one T cell receptor beta chain. Antigen specificity is unknown. Primers used in a second PCR of about 6 to 11 cycles were a sample-barcoded 5' primer and a J-beta primer mix. TCRdb called the 5' RACE reads again in MiXCR, with one record for every CDR3 protein. The sample carries around 690,000 distinct CDR3 sequences, 58% recorded once. The data are from a study of blood T cells in healthy people across ages. Looked up from germline, CDR1 is MNHEY and CDR2 is SVGAGI. V was trimmed by 4 bases and J by 6 bases, leaving 18 bases between them. This CDR3 contains 15 residues. Study-wide results and caveats: A conclusive naive versus antigen-experienced comparison was prevented by the unsorted PBMCs.

This rearrangement joins TRBV6-5 to TRBJ1-2; a possible D gene is TRBD1 (6 bases). Sample: blood. This TCR derives from a man in his sixties in good health. CDR3 sequence reads: CASSLTGPGGDGYTF. The CDR3 nucleotides read TGTGCCAGCAGTTTGACTGGCCCCGGGGGCGATGGCTACACCTTC.